This T cell receptor beta chain was observed in a study of blood T cell repertoires in COVID-19. Overall study: Donors in the United States, Italy and Spain gave samples during acute or convalescent COVID-19. Sources were T cells, B-cell-depleted T cells, or PBMCs; the material itself was cDNA or gDNA.

This CDR3 region has 13 residues. Germline CDR1 is SGHDN and CDR2 is FVKESK. Trimming took 5 bases from V and 1 from J, leaving 8 bases between them. Using immunoSEQ multiplex PCR, the repertoire was profiled, and TCRdb retains in-frame clones only, with some absent. The sample lists approximately 220,000 clones; 65% to 85% were seen once. The sequencing input was peripheral blood. This chain links TRBV14 with TRBJ1-1; D not certain. This sequence was found in a woman aged 30 to 39 who had recovered from COVID-19. The CDR3 loop reads CASSLDWNTEAFF. CDR3 in DNA: TGTGCCAGCAGCTTAGACTGGAACACTGAAGCTTTCTTT.